This T cell receptor beta chain was identified in a study of breast tumors, draining lymph nodes, adjacent tissues. General study results and limits: Luminal-like breast cancer showed significantly greater tumor-nontumor repertoire similarity than basal-like breast cancer did. Tumor TCR diversity was below lymph nodes but above nontumor tissue. Data fit most tumor T cells coming from lymph node, expanding in tumor.

Comment on this clonotype: As yet, its antigen is unknown. A read error may explain this, as a much larger clone is one base away.

TCRdb processed the multiplex PCR reads anew with MiXCR; each CDR3 protein has one entry. The table includes thousands of distinct CDR3 sequences, 40% to 55% detected once. The CDR3 has 12 residues. Germline lookup yields CDR1 MDHEN and CDR2 SYDVKM. The V and J ends lost 5 bases and 5 bases respectively, with 9 bases between them. Sequenced sample: tumor-adjacent breast tissue. This receptor was taken from a female donor with breast cancer. Some clones in this sample may be carry-over from other donors' samples. The rearrangement uses TRBV28 and TRBJ1-2, with unresolved D. CDR3 residues: CASSPARYGYTF. CDR3 nucleotides: TGTGCCAGCAGTCCTGCTAGATATGGCTACACCTTC.